Listed here are 26 T cell receptor beta chains from one sample, sequenced in a study of cytomegalovirus exposure and HLA in healthy donors (TCRdb year 2017). Library creation used the immunoSEQ multiplex PCR assay. For the multiplex PCR, a mixture combining 60 forward primers for TCR Vbeta segments and 13 reverse primers for TCR Jbeta segments was used. The clones in this table, taken by TCRdb from immuneACCESS, are in-frame only. Not every clone is retained; where verified, under half of the shortfall comes from an unresolved V gene, and the cause of the rest is unknown. This sample lists roughly 180,000 clones; almost 80% were detected once. The ten largest clonotypes hold 11% to 15% of the sample. What was sequenced was PBMCs. The receptor source for this set is a man over 45 in good health and CMV-seropositive.

J is TRBJ1-2 and V is TRBV7-8; 9 nucleotides match TRBD1. The CDR3 loop spans 16 amino acids. In germline, CDR1 is SGHVS, CDR2 FQNEAQ. The J segment lost 3 bases and the V segment lost 5 bases, leaving 10 bases of the junction unmatched. As DNA, the CDR3 is TGTGCCAGCAGCCCACTGGACGGACAGGGGTACTATGGCTACACCTTC. Translating it yields CASSPLDGQGYYGYTF.

The V gene is TRBV6-1, the J gene TRBJ1-6; 7 bases map to TRBD1. With 6 bases clipped from V and 6 bases from J, the junction kept 5 bases outside the gene matches. The CDR3 consists of 14 residues. Germline CDR1 reads MNHNS; CDR2 reads SASEGT. CDR3 DNA sequence: TGTGCCAGCAGGCAGACAGGGTTTAATTCACCCCTCCACTTT. This encodes CASRQTGFNSPLHF.

This chain connects TRBV6-5 to TRBJ1-1; D uncertain. Trimming took off 6 bases at V and 1 base at J, with 9 bases between the two ends. CDR1 and CDR2 from the germline V gene are MNHEY and SVGAGI. The CDR3 runs to 13 residues. The CDR3 protein is CASRPRQNTEAFF. The CDR3 nucleotides read TGTGCCAGCAGACCACGACAGAACACTGAAGCTTTCTTT.

CDR3 in DNA: TGTCCCCCGGGACAGGCTTACTCCTACGAGCAGTACTTC. It yields the protein CPPGQAYSYEQYF. The chain has TRBV28 and TRBJ2-7; 8 nucleotides match TRBD1. Per germline, CDR1 MDHEN and CDR2 SYDVKM. The CDR3 sequence is 13 residues long.

V gene TRBV18 combines with J gene TRBJ1-2, with 8 positions matching TRBD1. V was clipped by 3 bases and J by 2 bases; unmatched bases: 8. CDR3 size: 16 residues. Germline V gene lookup returns CDR1 KGHSH and CDR2 LQKENI. The CDR3 loop is CASSPERPGGNYGYTF. In nucleotides, the CDR3 is TGTGCCAGCTCACCCGAAAGGCCAGGGGGCAACTATGGCTACACCTTC.

This chain joins TRBV6-1 and TRBJ2-2; a weak D match, TRBD2 (7 bases). The CDR3 runs to 15 residues. Trimming took off 8 bases at V and 6 bases at J, with 19 bases between the two ends. Per the germline V gene, CDR1 is MNHNS and CDR2 is SASEGT. The CDR3 here is CASAPSGGAPGELFF. The CDR3 DNA sequence: TGTGCCAGCGCACCGAGTGGGGGGGCCCCCGGGGAGCTGTTTTTT.

This sequence joins TRBV29-1 and TRBJ1-1; D gene ambiguous. From germline, CDR1 is SQVTM and CDR2 ANQGSEA. V lost 0 bases, J lost 1 base, and 12 bases lay in between. This CDR3 has 15 residues. The CDR3 nucleotides read TGCAGCGTTGAAGATTGGGCACCACAGAACACTGAAGCTTTCTTT. Its protein is CSVEDWAPQNTEAFF.

On this clone: A junction end diverges from the germline sequence, so it may reflect a read error. This rearrangement joins TRBV7-8 to TRBJ2-4; D unresolved. CDR1 SGHVS and CDR2 FQNEAQ come from the germline V gene. The CDR3 has 11 amino acids. The CDR3 DNA reads as TGTGCCAGCAGCTTAGACTACATTCGGTACTTC. Amino acid sequence: CASSLDYIRYF.

The DNA for the CDR3 is TGTGCCAGCAGCTCCACAGGGTTCAATCAGCCCCAGCATTTT. Residues: CASSSTGFNQPQHF. The rearrangement uses TRBV7-9 and TRBJ1-5; maybe TRBD1 (6 bases). Germline V CDR1 and CDR2: SEHNR, FQNEAQ (reference sequence). The CDR3 spans 14 residues. V was trimmed by 4 bases and J by 3 bases, leaving 10 bases between them.

The rearrangement joins TRBV4-1 to TRBJ2-1; maybe TRBD2 (6 bases). This CDR3 is 13 amino acids long. Germline assignment: CDR1 MGHRA and CDR2 YSYEKL. V was clipped by 1 base and J by 15 bases, with 16 bases between them. CDR3 protein: CASSQGRLEGRFF. The CDR3 nucleotides are TGCGCCAGCAGCCAAGGTCGGTTGGAGGGAAGGTTCTTC.

The chain has TRBV4-1 and TRBJ2-3; a weak D match, TRBD1 (5 bases). Germline V gene lookup returns CDR1 MGHRA and CDR2 YSYEKL. V was trimmed by 0 bases and J by 2 bases, leaving 9 bases between them. There are 15 residues in the CDR3. The CDR3, as DNA: TGCGCCAGCAGCCAAGATTCAGGGAACACAGATACGCAGTATTTT. Its protein is CASSQDSGNTDTQYF.

This sequence joins TRBV5-1 and TRBJ2-1; D is uncertain. The CDR3 extends over 15 amino acids. The V end lost 0 bases, the J end lost 5 bases, and 12 bases lay between the germline ends. Germline lookup yields CDR1 SGHRS and CDR2 YFSETQ. The CDR3 is CASSLGPPRNNEQFF. For the CDR3, the DNA is TGCGCCAGCAGCTTGGGGCCGCCGAGGAACAATGAGCAGTTCTTC.

This chain connects TRBV28 to TRBJ2-2; a weak D match, TRBD2 (7 bases). The ends were cut back, 8 bases at V and 4 bases at J, with 17 bases in the middle. The length of the CDR3 is 15 residues. Germline V gene data show CDR1 as MDHEN and CDR2 as SYDVKM. The chain's CDR3 is CASGLGGGRTGELFF. CDR3 nucleotide sequence: TGTGCCAGCGGACTAGGAGGGGGGCGCACCGGGGAGCTGTTTTTT.

This clone has just one count. V gene TRBV28 combines with J gene TRBJ2-3, with TRBD2 identical over 8 bases. Germline V gene lookup returns CDR1 MDHEN and CDR2 SYDVKM. CDR3 length: 19 amino acids. The V and J ends lost 4 bases and 0 bases, in that order; junction bases with no gene match: 15. CDR3 amino acids: CASSSHGLDGRASTDTQYF. CDR3 nucleotide sequence: TGTGCCAGCAGTTCCCATGGGCTGGACGGGAGGGCGAGCACAGATACGCAGTATTTT.

J is TRBJ2-3 and V is TRBV5-1, with D hard to call. Trimming shortened V by 0 bases and J by 5 bases, and 4 bases separated the two germline ends. Looked up from germline, CDR1 is SGHRS and CDR2 is YFSETQ. The CDR3 has 12 amino acids. The CDR3 sequence is CASSLAEDTQYF. DNA of the CDR3: TGCGCCAGCAGCTTGGCAGAAGATACGCAGTATTTT.

The CDR3 loop is CASSYRQGGADTQYF. The DNA for the CDR3 is TGCGCCAGCAGCTATCGACAGGGGGGAGCAGATACGCAGTATTTT. The rearrangement joins TRBV5-1 to TRBJ2-3, with 9 nucleotides matching TRBD1. J gave up 4 bases and V 3 bases, and 6 bases lay outside the gene matches. There are 15 residues in the CDR3. In germline, CDR1 is SGHRS, CDR2 YFSETQ.

The V call is TRBV19, the J call TRBJ1-5; D may be TRBD1 (5 bases). Trimming left V 6 bases short and J 0 bases short, with 12 bases between. The CDR3 is made up of 15 amino acids. From germline, CDR1 is LNHDA and CDR2 SQIVND (reference sequence). CDR3 residues: CASRQGLNSNQPQHF. CDR3 sequence (DNA): TGTGCCAGTAGGCAGGGACTTAATAGCAATCAGCCCCAGCATTTT.

This chain connects TRBV6-6 to TRBJ1-1; 7 bases map to TRBD1. The CDR3 consists of 15 residues. The germline V gene encodes CDR1 MNHNY and CDR2 SVGAGI (reference sequence). Trimming cost V 5 bases and J 0 bases; bases outside gene matches: 6. The CDR3 region has the DNA TGTGCCAGCAGTCCCCGGGACAGCATGAACACTGAAGCTTTCTTT. Translated, it gives CASSPRDSMNTEAFF.

This clone was seen a single time. For the CDR3, the DNA is TGTGCCAGTAGTATAGATCTGGGCAGAAGCACAGATACGCAGTATTTT. Amino acid sequence: CASSIDLGRSTDTQYF. V usage is TRBV19 and J usage is TRBJ2-3, with no clear D. Trimming pared 0 bases from V and 0 bases from J, leaving 10 bases between. Germline lookup yields CDR1 LNHDA and CDR2 SQIVND (reference sequence). The CDR3 contains 16 residues.

This clone was observed a handful of times. This chain joins TRBV7-2 and TRBJ1-1; D gene ambiguous. Germline loops: CDR1 SGHTA, CDR2 FQGNSA. V lost 2 bases and J 1 base, leaving 8 bases between the germline ends. The CDR3 covers 14 residues. The CDR3 loop reads CASSLTFKNTEAFF. CDR3 DNA: TGTGCCAGCAGCTTAACATTTAAGAACACTGAAGCTTTCTTT.

The chain employs TRBV27 and TRBJ1-1, with D perhaps matching TRBD1 (5 bases). Trimming stripped 2 bases from V and 2 bases from J, with 12 bases between. CDR1 MNHEY and CDR2 SMNVEV come from the germline V gene (reference sequence). The CDR3 is 15 residues long. CDR3: CASSLQGVGNTEAFF. DNA of the CDR3: TGTGCCAGCAGTTTACAAGGGGTGGGAAACACTGAAGCTTTCTTT.

This chain connects TRBV2 to TRBJ1-5; 7 bases match TRBD1. V lost 6 bases to trimming and J lost 3 bases; unmatched junction nucleotides: 5. CDR1 is SNHLY, CDR2 FYNNEI, per germline. The CDR3 is 14 amino acids. CDR3 DNA: TGTGCCAGCAGCCGGGACAGAGTCAATCAGCCCCAGCATTTT. Translation: CASSRDRVNQPQHF.

This clone was found a few times. This rearrangement joins TRBV7-3 to TRBJ2-1, with 12 bases aligning to TRBD2. The V segment lost 5 bases and the J segment 10 bases; nucleotides outside the gene matches: 15. Per the germline V gene, CDR1 is SGHTA and CDR2 is FQGTGA. The CDR3 runs 17 residues. CDR3 protein: CASSRGLAGGRSVEQFF. CDR3 nucleotides: TGTGCCAGCAGCCGGGGGCTAGCGGGGGGGCGTTCCGTGGAGCAGTTCTTC.

This chain connects TRBV7-6 to TRBJ2-5; 8 nucleotides agree with TRBD2. The CDR3 is made up of 19 amino acids. CDR1 and CDR2 (germline): SGHVS, FNYEAQ. V lost 4 bases to trimming and J lost 2 bases; unmatched junction nucleotides: 18. The CDR3: CASSSSFSGVKPLQETQYF. The CDR3 DNA follows: TGTGCCAGCAGCTCCTCCTTTAGCGGGGTCAAGCCTTTACAAGAGACCCAGTACTTC.

The rearrangement joins TRBV7-2 to TRBJ2-1; a weak D match, TRBD2 (6 bases). Germline CDR1 is SGHTA and CDR2 is FQGNSA. Trimming stripped 7 bases from V and 13 bases from J, with 26 bases between. The CDR3 totals 15 residues. For the CDR3, the DNA is TGTGCCAGCACCCCCTATACGGGGGAATGGGAGACCCAGTTCTTC. It yields the protein CASTPYTGEWETQFF. Combining the CDR3 with reference TRBV7-2 and TRBJ2-1 gives the whole variable domain GAGVSQSPSNKVTEKGKDVELRCDPISGHTALYWYRQSLGQGLEFLIYFQGNSAPDKSGLPSDRFSAERTGGSVSTLTIQRTQQEDSAVYLCASTPYTGEWETQFFGPGTRLTVL.

This chain connects TRBV5-1 to TRBJ2-2; D may be TRBD1 (5 bases). The CDR3 contains 16 residues. Trimming pared 0 bases from V and 2 bases from J, leaving 11 bases between. CDR1 and CDR2 (germline): SGHRS, YFSETQ. The CDR3 protein is CASSLVRQLNTGELFF. The CDR3 DNA is TGCGCCAGCAGCTTGGTTAGACAGCTTAACACCGGGGAGCTGTTTTTT.